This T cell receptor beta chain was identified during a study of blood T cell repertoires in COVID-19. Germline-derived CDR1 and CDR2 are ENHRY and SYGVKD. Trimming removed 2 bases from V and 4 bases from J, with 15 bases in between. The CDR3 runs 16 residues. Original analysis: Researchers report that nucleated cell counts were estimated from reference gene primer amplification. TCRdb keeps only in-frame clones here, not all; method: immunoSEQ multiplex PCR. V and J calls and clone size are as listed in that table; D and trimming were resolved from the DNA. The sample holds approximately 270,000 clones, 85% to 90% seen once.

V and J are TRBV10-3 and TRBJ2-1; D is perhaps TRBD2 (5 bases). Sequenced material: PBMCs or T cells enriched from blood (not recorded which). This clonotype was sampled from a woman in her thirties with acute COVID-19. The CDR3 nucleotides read TGTGCCATCAGTGAGAGTTCAGCGGCCGTATACAATGAGCAGTTCTTC. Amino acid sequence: CAISESSAAVYNEQFF.